This is a list of T cell receptor beta chains from one sample in a study of T cell repertoires in cytomegalovirus infection. Via MiXCR, TCRdb re-called the reads, giving one row per CDR3 protein. Of around 280,000 distinct CDR3 sequences listed, about a tenth are singletons. The sequenced sample was PBMCs. These receptors originate from a human donor in good health (CMV status not recorded). Some clones in this sample may be carry-over from other donors' samples. Both conserved end residues are part of each CDR3. Fields, in order: CDR3 length, D gene, clone size, J gene, V gene, CDR3 protein, CDR3 DNA. A D gene is named only where the DNA matches it firmly. The listing skips clone size in some rows; elsewhere it reads once, few, many or a size class.

>15|TRBD1|.|TRBJ2-7|TRBV9
CASSAGQGAAYEQYF
TGTGCCAGCAGCGCGGGACAGGGGGCCGCCTACGAGCAGTACTTC
>13|.|many|TRBJ1-3|TRBV6-5
CASSYFSGDTIYF
TGTGCCAGCAGTTACTTTAGTGGTGACACCATATATTTT
>17|.|.|TRBJ2-2|TRBV15
CATSRDRAARNTGELFF
TGTGCCACCAGCAGAGATCGGGCAGCAAGGAACACCGGGGAGCTGTTTTTT
>16|TRBD1|many|TRBJ2-7|TRBV7-9
CASSRQGTVRIYEQYF
TGTGCCAGCAGCAGACAGGGGACAGTTAGGATCTACGAGCAGTACTTC
>16|.|.|TRBJ2-3|TRBV12-3/TRBV12-4
CASTPGRERGTDTQYF
TGTGCCAGCACCCCCGGCAGGGAAAGGGGCACAGATACGCAGTATTTT
>17|.|.|TRBJ1-1|TRBV29-1
CSASRGVGVVLNTEAFF
TGCAGCGCATCCCGGGGGGTCGGGGTGGTGTTGAACACTGAAGCTTTCTTT
>16|.|.|TRBJ2-3|TRBV3-1
CASSQVKRLVSDTQYF
TGTGCCAGCAGCCAAGTGAAGAGACTAGTTTCCGATACGCAGTATTTT
>15|.|many|TRBJ2-1|TRBV28
CASSFGGRSYNEQFF
TGTGCCAGCAGTTTTGGTGGTCGCTCCTACAATGAGCAGTTCTTC
>16|.|many|TRBJ1-6|TRBV7-9
CASSLGKVDSDSPLHF
TGTGCCAGCAGCTTAGGAAAGGTCGACAGCGATTCACCCCTCCACTTT
>15|TRBD1|few|TRBJ1-2|TRBV20-1
CSAEPPGQGYYGYTF
TGCAGTGCCGAACCTCCGGGACAGGGGTACTATGGCTACACCTTC
>14|.|many|TRBJ1-6|TRBV14
CASSHKGGNSPLHF
TGTGCCAGCAGCCATAAAGGTGGCAATTCACCCCTCCACTTT
>15|.|.|TRBJ2-2|TRBV19
CASRTNRQYTGELFF
TGTGCCAGCCGAACCAACAGACAGTACACCGGGGAGCTGTTTTTT
>16|TRBD1|many|TRBJ2-2|TRBV7-6
CASSLAPQGQGGELFF
TGTGCCAGCAGCTTAGCCCCCCAAGGACAGGGCGGGGAGCTGTTTTTT
>17|TRBD1|many|TRBJ2-1|TRBV28
CASSSAGTGGAYNEQFF
TGTGCCAGCAGTTCAGCCGGGACAGGGGGCGCCTACAATGAGCAGTTCTTC
>15|.|many|TRBJ2-3|TRBV7-3
CASSLRGHQSDTQYF
TGTGCCAGCAGCTTAAGGGGACACCAGTCGGATACGCAGTATTTT
>16|.|many|TRBJ1-1|TRBV20-1
CSAQTIRGRLNTEAFF
TGCAGTGCTCAAACTATCCGGGGGCGGCTGAACACTGAAGCTTTCTTT
>13|.|many|TRBJ2-5|TRBV20-1
CSGGGGNQETQYF
TGCAGTGGAGGAGGGGGAAACCAAGAGACCCAGTACTTC
>15|TRBD1|.|TRBJ2-5|TRBV7-9
CASSVDRGGQETQYF
TGTGCCAGCAGCGTTGACAGGGGAGGCCAAGAGACCCAGTACTTC
>15|.|many|TRBJ2-3|TRBV7-9
CASSLRGASTDTQYF
TGTGCCAGCAGCTTACGCGGTGCTAGCACAGATACGCAGTATTTT
>13|.|many|TRBJ2-1|TRBV27
CASSFSQYNEQFF
TGTGCCAGCAGTTTCAGCCAATACAATGAGCAGTTCTTC
>16|.|many|TRBJ1-5|TRBV20-1
CSASRGQPRSNQPQHF
TGCAGTGCCTCGAGGGGACAACCTAGAAGCAATCAGCCCCAGCATTTT
>15|.|many|TRBJ2-6|TRBV6-2/TRBV6-3
CASSPPRAGANVLTF
TGTGCCAGCAGTCCCCCGAGGGCAGGGGCCAACGTCCTGACTTTC
>15|.|many|TRBJ1-1|TRBV28
CASSSLGPPNTEAFF
TGTGCCAGCAGTTCCTTGGGACCGCCGAACACTGAAGCTTTCTTT
>16|TRBD1|many|TRBJ2-1|TRBV4-2
CASSPLDRGPYNEQFF
TGTGCCAGCAGCCCTCTGGACAGGGGGCCCTACAATGAGCAGTTCTTC
>16|.|many|TRBJ2-3|TRBV7-2
CASSLEGRGRADTQYF
TGTGCCAGCAGCTTAGAGGGCAGGGGTCGCGCAGATACGCAGTATTTT
>13|.|many|TRBJ1-1|TRBV19
CASTRKRGTEAFF
TGTGCCAGTACGAGGAAAAGGGGCACTGAAGCTTTCTTT
>10|.|.|TRBJ2-2|TRBV19
CASMGTKLFF
TGTGCCAGTATGGGGACCAAGCTGTTTTTT
>13|.|many|TRBJ1-4|TRBV19
CASSPDRIEKLFF
TGTGCCAGTAGTCCTGACAGGATAGAAAAACTGTTTTTT
>15|.|many|TRBJ2-2|TRBV20-1
CSARVERGRTGELFF
TGCAGTGCTAGAGTAGAACGGGGGCGCACCGGGGAGCTGTTTTTT
>18|TRBD2|few|TRBJ2-1|TRBV3-1
CASSQDQSGGSGYNEQFF
TGTGCCAGCAGCCAAGATCAAAGCGGGGGCTCGGGGTACAATGAGCAGTTCTTC
>15|.|many|TRBJ2-2|TRBV7-2
CASSLRSMNTGELFF
TGTGCCAGCAGCTTACGGTCAATGAACACCGGGGAGCTGTTTTTT
>15|TRBD1|many|TRBJ1-6|TRBV20-1
CSARPPGQGNSPLHF
TGCAGTGCTAGACCTCCGGGACAGGGGAATTCACCCCTCCACTTT
>17|TRBD1|.|TRBJ1-2|TRBV7-9
CASSLPPGQGSNYGYTF
TGTGCCAGCAGCTTACCCCCGGGACAGGGCTCCAACTATGGCTACACCTTC
>12|.|many|TRBJ1-1|TRBV7-2
CASSLDYAEAFF
TGTGCCAGCAGCTTAGATTACGCTGAAGCTTTCTTT
>15|TRBD2|many|TRBJ2-2|TRBV6-6
CASSRTSGATGELFF
TGTGCCAGCAGTCGGACTAGCGGTGCAACCGGGGAGCTGTTTTTT
>14|TRBD1|.|TRBJ1-1|TRBV29-1
CSVPFGTANTEAFF
TGCAGCGTCCCCTTCGGGACAGCAAACACTGAAGCTTTCTTT
>13|.|many|TRBJ2-3|TRBV7-9
CASSPTIGDTQYF
TGTGCCAGCAGCCCCACGATTGGAGATACGCAGTATTTT
>14|TRBD1|many|TRBJ1-2|TRBV6-1
CASSREEGAYGYTF
TGTGCCAGCAGCCGCGAGGAGGGGGCGTACGGCTACACCTTC
>14|.|.|TRBJ1-1|TRBV19
CASSPRKGYTEAFF
TGTGCCAGTAGTCCCCGTAAGGGGTACACTGAAGCTTTCTTT
>15|TRBD1|many|TRBJ2-5|TRBV19
CASSSAGQGARPQYF
TGTGCCAGTAGTTCCGCGGGACAGGGGGCGCGACCCCAGTACTTC
>12|.|.|TRBJ2-1|TRBV6-2/TRBV6-3
CASSYPPNEQFF
TGTGCCAGCAGTTACCCCCCGAATGAGCAGTTCTTC